The present entry profiles one TCR beta chain with its context. It was with random hexamers that about 0.45 to 1 ug RNA was reverse transcribed. An immunoSEQ multiplex PCR amplified TCR beta CDR3 over 54 Vbeta and 13 Jbeta. MiXCR, applied by TCRdb to the immunoSEQ multiplex PCR reads, yields one record per CDR3 protein. This sample yields 130,000 to 150,000 distinct CDR3 sequences, of which about 93% are seen a single time; 0.25% to 0.3% belongs to the top ten. Blood CD8+ and CD4+ T cells underwent high-throughput TCR beta sequencing. Matched for age and sex, the controls were healthy donors. Negative isolation yielded the CD8+ and CD4+ T cells, while FACS enriched the TEMRA cells. The data stem from a study of CD8 T cells in Susac syndrome. The CDR3 has 11 amino acids. V shed 8 bases and J 3 bases; nucleotides not matched to a gene: 1.

This chain joins TRBV12-3 or TRBV12-4 and TRBJ2-7, with TRBD2 matching 7 bases. The source of this sequence is a human donor in good health. The sequencing sample was made of CD8+ T cells from PBMCs. CDR3 nucleotide sequence: TGTGCCAGCTGGGGGGGCTACGAGCAGTACTTC. Its protein product is CASWGGYEQYF.